Shown below are 23 T cell receptor beta chains from a single sample sequenced in a study of monozygotic twins with inflammatory bowel disease. Each CDR3 protein gets one entry in TCRdb, which reprocessed the 5' RACE reads and gives no DNA. This sample's table reports about 450,000 distinct CDR3 sequences. The source material was blood. The receptors here all came from a human donor with ulcerative colitis or Crohn's disease, or a healthy co-twin of an affected twin (not recorded which).

The CDR3 spells CASSLRGGGSIYEQYF. This chain connects TRBV27 to TRBJ2-7; the TCRdb D gene call, TRBD2, has no DNA to confirm it. Germline-derived CDR1 and CDR2 are MNHEY and SMNVEV (reference sequence). The length of the CDR3 is 16 residues.

The chain uses TRBV29-1 and TRBJ2-2; the TRBD1 assignment by TCRdb is unverifiable without DNA. The length of the CDR3 is 12 residues. In germline, CDR1 is SQVTM, CDR2 ANQGSEA. The CDR3: CSVETGTGELFF.

This CDR3 is CASSDCGAGRCTEAFF. The genes are TRBV5-8 and TRBJ1-1; there is no DNA to check the TCRdb D call of TRBD1. CDR3 length: 16 residues. From germline, CDR1 is SGHTS and CDR2 YDEGEE. Based on the CDR3 plus reference TRBV5-8 and TRBJ1-1, the full variable domain is EAGVTQSPTHLIKTRGQQATLRCSPISGHTSVYWYQQALGLGLQFLLWYDEGEERNRGNFPPRFSGRQFPNYSSELNVNALELEDSALYLCASSDCGAGRCTEAFFGQGTRLTVV.

The chain has TRBV28 and TRBJ1-2; TCRdb's D call of TRBD1 is untestable without DNA. Per the germline V gene, CDR1 is MDHEN and CDR2 is SYDVKM. This CDR3 comprises 14 residues. Here the CDR3 reads CASSWARSNYGYTF.

The rearrangement uses TRBV10-3 and TRBJ1-1; TCRdb names TRBD1, which stays unverified in the absence of DNA. CDR1 is ENHRY and CDR2 is SYGVKD in the germline V gene. The CDR3 runs to 13 residues. CDR3 in amino acids: CAISESPGQEAFF.

This rearrangement joins TRBV28 to TRBJ1-5. CDR1 is MDHEN, CDR2 SYDVKM, per germline. The length of the CDR3 is 15 residues. CDR3 protein: CASSLRGNSNQPQHF.

The CDR3 sequence: CASSLAGSGTQQFF. This sequence joins TRBV12-3 or TRBV12-4 and TRBJ2-1; TCRdb's assignment of TRBD1 cannot be checked, as there is no DNA. The CDR3 has 14 residues.

The gene calls are TRBV28 and TRBJ2-5; TCRdb designates TRBD1, a call that cannot be tested without DNA. CDR1 and CDR2 from the germline V gene are MDHEN and SYDVKM. The CDR3 is 13 amino acids. Here the CDR3 reads CASRPGVVETQYF.

V gene TRBV30 combines with J gene TRBJ1-1. Germline V gene sequence: CDR1 GTSNPN, CDR2 SVGIG (reference sequence). There are 13 residues in the CDR3. The CDR3 sequence: CAWSVGMNTEAFF.

The chain combines TRBV5-1 with TRBJ2-2; without DNA, the TCRdb call of TRBD1 cannot be checked. Germline assignment: CDR1 SGHRS and CDR2 YFSETQ. The CDR3 runs 16 residues. CDR3 loop: CASSREGAPNTGELFF.

CDR3 amino acids: CASSALQGEGAFF. The J gene is TRBJ1-1, the V gene TRBV7-9; TCRdb outputs TRBD1, but without DNA this stays unchecked. Germline values: CDR1 SEHNR, CDR2 FQNEAQ (reference sequence). The length of the CDR3 is 13 residues.

The gene calls are TRBV7-2 and TRBJ2-7; absent DNA, TCRdb's TRBD1 call cannot be checked. This CDR3 contains 15 residues. Germline CDR1 is SGHTA and CDR2 is FQGNSA. CDR3: CASSLETGGPREQYF.

This chain connects TRBV12-3 or TRBV12-4 to TRBJ2-7; TCRdb designates TRBD2, a call that cannot be tested without DNA. This CDR3 spans 15 amino acids. The CDR3 sequence is CASSPRTSGFDRRYF.

The gene calls are TRBV30 and TRBJ2-3. CDR3 length: 14 amino acids. CDR1 and CDR2 from the germline V gene are GTSNPN and SVGIG (reference sequence). CDR3 region: CAWSVLGSTDTQYF.

This chain links TRBV20-1 with TRBJ2-1; checking the TCRdb D call of TRBD2 is not possible without DNA. Germline CDR1 is DFQATT and CDR2 is SNEGSKA (reference sequence). CDR3 length equals 18 residues. The CDR3 region is CSAISVLGWDSYYNEQFF.

This chain links TRBV29-1 with TRBJ1-1. Germline V gives CDR1 SQVTM, CDR2 ANQGSEA. This CDR3 comprises 16 residues. The CDR3 loop reads CSVVRQPKLMNTEAFF. The whole variable domain, filled in from reference TRBV29-1 and TRBJ1-1, reads SAVISQKPSRDICQRGTSLTIQCQVDSQVTMMFWYRQQPGQSLTLIATANQGSEATYESGFVIDKFPISRPNLTFSTLTVSNMSPEDSSIYLCSVVRQPKLMNTEAFFGQGTRLTVV.

The chain uses TRBV7-2 and TRBJ2-1; TCRdb names TRBD1, which stays unverified in the absence of DNA. Germline CDR1 SGHTA, CDR2 FQGNSA. The CDR3 sequence is 16 residues long. The CDR3 here is CASSLQGTVSYNEQFF. The variable domain in full, completed from reference TRBV7-2 and TRBJ2-1, reads GAGVSQSPSNKVTEKGKDVELRCDPISGHTALYWYRQSLGQGLEFLIYFQGNSAPDKSGLPSDRFSAERTGGSVSTLTIQRTQQEDSAVYLCASSLQGTVSYNEQFFGPGTRLTVL.

The J gene is TRBJ2-1, the V gene TRBV11-2; TCRdb outputs TRBD2, but without DNA this stays unchecked. Per germline, CDR1 SGHAT and CDR2 FQNNGV. The CDR3 extends over 19 amino acids. The chain's CDR3 is CASSLKLAGVGTNYNEQFF.

J is TRBJ1-2 and V is TRBV12-3 or TRBV12-4; the TCRdb D gene call, TRBD1, has no DNA to confirm it. The CDR3 runs to 13 residues. The CDR3 loop is CASSPISPGAYTF.

This rearrangement joins TRBV6-5 to TRBJ2-1. The CDR3 length is 13 residues. From germline, CDR1 is MNHEY and CDR2 SVGAGI. CDR3 loop: CATSSAVYNEQFF.

The chain combines TRBV21-1 with TRBJ2-5. TRBV21-1 is recorded as a pseudogene. The CDR3 runs 14 residues. CDR3 sequence reads: CASSKSGVRETQYF.

The CDR3 spells CASSLWTGGNTEAFF. The chain employs TRBV5-1 and TRBJ1-1; TCRdb selects TRBD1, and the lack of DNA leaves this call unchecked. The CDR3 totals 15 residues. Germline V gene lookup returns CDR1 SGHRS and CDR2 YFSETQ.

The chain uses TRBV11-2 and TRBJ2-5; TCRdb's D call, TRBD2, is unchecked because there is no DNA. The germline V gene has CDR1 SGHAT and CDR2 FQNNGV. The CDR3 length is 15 residues. CDR3 protein: CASSRALGPLETQYF.